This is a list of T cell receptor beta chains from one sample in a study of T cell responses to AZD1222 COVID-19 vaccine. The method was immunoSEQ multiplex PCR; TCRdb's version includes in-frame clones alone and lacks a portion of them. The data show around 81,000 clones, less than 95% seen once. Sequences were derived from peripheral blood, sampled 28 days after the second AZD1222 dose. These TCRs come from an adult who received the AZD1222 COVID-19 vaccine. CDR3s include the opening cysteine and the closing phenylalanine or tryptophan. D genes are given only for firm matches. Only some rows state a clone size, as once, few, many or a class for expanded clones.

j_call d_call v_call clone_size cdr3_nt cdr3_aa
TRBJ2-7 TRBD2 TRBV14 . TGTGCCAGCAGCCAAATCGGTGCGGGAGAGGGCGAGCAGTACTTC CASSQIGAGEGEQYF
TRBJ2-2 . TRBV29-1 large TGCAGCGTTGAAGATATTCCCCCCCCAGTCACCTCGAACACCGGGGAGCTGTTTTTT CSVEDIPPPVTSNTGELFF
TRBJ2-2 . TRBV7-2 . TGTGCCAGCAGCTTAGCTGCGGGAGGGGAGCTGTTTTTT CASSLAAGGELFF
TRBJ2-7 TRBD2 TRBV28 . TGTGCCAGCAGTTTATCTGGGACTAGCGGTTCCTACGAGCAGTACTTC CASSLSGTSGSYEQYF
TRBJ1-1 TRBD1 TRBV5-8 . TGTGCCAGCAACAAACAGGGGGCTGGGGCTTTCTTT CASNKQGAGAFF
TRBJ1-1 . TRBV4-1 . TGCGCCAGCAGCCAAGAGGCAACCAAGGGGACTGAAGCTTTCTTT CASSQEATKGTEAFF
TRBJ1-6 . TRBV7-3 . TGTGCCAGCAGTTTAGGGGGGATCGGTTCACCCCTCCACTTT CASSLGGIGSPLHF
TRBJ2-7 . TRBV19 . TGTGCCAGTAGTATTGCCAGGGGATCCTACGAGCAGTACTTC CASSIARGSYEQYF
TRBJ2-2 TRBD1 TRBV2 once TGTGCCAGCAGACGGACAGGTTCGAGCACCGGGGAGCTGTTTTTT CASRRTGSSTGELFF
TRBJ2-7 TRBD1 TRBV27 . TGTGCCAGCAGTTTCCAGGGGGCCTACGAGCAGTACTTC CASSFQGAYEQYF
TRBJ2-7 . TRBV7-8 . TGTGCCAGCAGCTTAGCGGCCACACAGTTGAGCTCCTACGAGCAGTACTTC CASSLAATQLSSYEQYF